These T cell receptor beta chains were read from a single sample in a study of blood T cell repertoires in COVID-19. Generated by immunoSEQ multiplex PCR, the TCRdb table keeps only in-frame clones and is missing some. The sample records approximately 300,000 clones, 80% to 90% being singletons. Source material: peripheral blood. The receptors derive from a man aged 18 to 30 who had recovered from COVID-19. CDR3s include the opening cysteine and the closing phenylalanine or tryptophan. The order of the fields is J gene, V gene, D gene, clone size, CDR3 protein, CDR3 DNA. D genes are given only for firm matches. Size is stated for part of the rows, as once, few or many counts, or as a class when the clone is expanded.

J: TRBJ2-3
V: TRBV6-5
D: NA
size: NA
CDR3: CASSYPYTDTQYF
DNA: TGTGCCAGCAGTTATCCCTACACAGATACGCAGTATTTT

J: TRBJ1-1
V: TRBV7-6
D: TRBD1
size: NA
CDR3: CASSPRTGTGYAEAFF
DNA: TGTGCCAGCAGCCCCCGTACCGGGACAGGTTACGCTGAAGCTTTCTTT

J: TRBJ2-5
V: TRBV6-1
D: NA
size: NA
CDR3: CASSEIRSSGETQYF
DNA: TGTGCCAGCAGTGAAATTCGATCCTCAGGGGAGACCCAGTACTTC

J: TRBJ2-2
V: TRBV15
D: TRBD2
size: NA
CDR3: CATSVNGGMAGELFF
DNA: TGTGCCACCAGCGTAAACGGGGGGATGGCCGGGGAGCTGTTTTTT

J: TRBJ2-2
V: TRBV30
D: NA
size: NA
CDR3: CACIGPRDTGELFF
DNA: TGTGCCTGCATAGGGCCGAGGGACACCGGGGAGCTGTTTTTT

J: TRBJ2-5
V: TRBV5-1
D: NA
size: few
CDR3: CASSLAGDRGETQYF
DNA: TGCGCCAGCAGCTTGGCCGGAGACCGGGGGGAGACCCAGTACTTC

J: TRBJ2-2
V: TRBV21-1
D: NA
size: NA
CDR3: CASSINGGGRTGGELFF
DNA: TGTGCCAGCAGCATCAACGGGGGAGGCCGAACGGGCGGGGAGCTGTTTTTT

J: TRBJ1-4
V: TRBV7-8
D: TRBD1
size: many
CDR3: CASSLALGGQTFVNEKLFF
DNA: TGTGCCAGCAGCTTAGCGTTGGGGGGACAGACTTTTGTTAATGAAAAACTGTTTTTT

J: TRBJ1-1
V: TRBV29-1
D: NA
size: NA
CDR3: CSVAGGGPRRNTEAFF
DNA: TGCAGCGTTGCGGGCGGGGGACCCAGAAGGAACACTGAAGCTTTCTTT

J: TRBJ2-5
V: TRBV5-1
D: TRBD1
size: NA
CDR3: CASSPFQGAQGETQYF
DNA: TGCGCCAGCAGCCCATTCCAGGGGGCTCAGGGAGAGACCCAGTACTTC

J: TRBJ1-2
V: TRBV5-6
D: NA
size: few
CDR3: CASSPQGLDGYTF
DNA: TGTGCCAGCAGCCCCCAGGGACTCGATGGCTACACCTTC

J: TRBJ1-4
V: TRBV6-1
D: NA
size: NA
CDR3: CASSDNRAVTNEKLFF
DNA: TGTGCCAGCAGTGACAACAGGGCTGTAACTAATGAAAAACTGTTTTTT

J: TRBJ2-7
V: TRBV10-3
D: NA
size: NA
CDR3: CAISELQYEQYF
DNA: TGTGCCATCAGTGAGTTACAGTACGAGCAGTACTTC

J: TRBJ2-7
V: TRBV5-5
D: TRBD1
size: NA
CDR3: CASSLMGQGAYEQYF
DNA: TGTGCCAGCAGCTTGATGGGACAGGGGGCCTACGAGCAGTACTTC

J: TRBJ2-5
V: TRBV18
D: TRBD2
size: NA
CDR3: CASSPELAGVETQYF
DNA: TGTGCCAGCTCACCGGAACTAGCGGGAGTAGAGACCCAGTACTTC

J: TRBJ1-1
V: TRBV7-2
D: NA
size: NA
CDR3: CASSPLMNTEAFF
DNA: TGTGCCAGCAGCCCCCTTATGAACACTGAAGCTTTCTTT

J: TRBJ2-3
V: TRBV18
D: NA
size: NA
CDR3: CASSRTRGDSDTQYF
DNA: TGTGCCAGCTCACGAACGAGAGGGGACTCGGATACGCAGTATTTT

J: TRBJ1-6
V: TRBV4-1
D: NA
size: NA
CDR3: CASSQDSPGRYNSPLHF
DNA: TGCGCCAGCAGCCAAGATTCCCCGGGGAGGTATAATTCACCCCTCCACTTT

J: TRBJ2-1
V: TRBV4-1
D: TRBD1
size: NA
CDR3: CASSQVFPGGGEQFF
DNA: TGCGCCAGCAGCCAAGTTTTCCCAGGGGGCGGTGAGCAGTTCTTC

J: TRBJ1-4
V: TRBV28
D: NA
size: NA
CDR3: CASMAGLSEKLFF
DNA: TGTGCCAGCATGGCTGGGCTGAGCGAAAAACTGTTTTTT

J: TRBJ2-7
V: TRBV5-1
D: NA
size: NA
CDR3: CASSLVEGGYEQYF
DNA: TGCGCCAGCAGCTTGGTAGAGGGAGGATACGAGCAGTACTTC

J: TRBJ2-1
V: TRBV6-6
D: TRBD2
size: NA
CDR3: CASSYFTSGSYNEQFF
DNA: TGTGCCAGCAGTTACTTTACTAGCGGCTCCTACAATGAGCAGTTCTTC

J: TRBJ1-5
V: TRBV15
D: NA
size: NA
CDR3: CATSRPSDRNQPQHF
DNA: TGTGCCACCAGCAGGCCATCCGACAGAAATCAGCCCCAGCATTTT

J: TRBJ1-3
V: TRBV18
D: TRBD1
size: NA
CDR3: CASSPPTGGTIYF
DNA: TGTGCCAGCTCACCACCGACAGGGGGAACCATATATTTT

J: TRBJ1-2
V: TRBV29-1
D: NA
size: NA
CDR3: CSVEDEAIGYTF
DNA: TGCAGCGTTGAAGATGAGGCCATTGGCTACACCTTC

J: TRBJ1-3
V: TRBV7-2
D: NA
size: NA
CDR3: CASSPARGLGNTIYF
DNA: TGTGCCAGCAGTCCCGCGCGGGGGCTCGGAAACACCATATATTTT